These 2 T cell receptor beta chains originate from one sample sequenced in a study of beta chain features in type 1 diabetes. TCRB transcripts that were expressed got sequenced, as all of the isolated RNA had been reverse transcribed. The data were produced by immunoSEQ multiplex PCR, yet TCRdb's version contains in-frame clones alone and is incomplete. Among approximately 600,000 clones listed, approximately 13% were seen once. General observations from the study: For Type 1 diabetes patients, all four CD4+ subsets carried TCRB CDR3s that were moderately but significantly shorter.

Antigens of these TCRs are unknown. The sample comprised naive CD4+ T cells from blood. Receptors originate from a man aged 25-40 years with type 1 diabetes.

The rearrangement uses TRBV30 and TRBJ1-4, with 10 bases that match TRBD1. The germline V gene has CDR1 GTSNPN and CDR2 SVGIG (reference sequence). The CDR3 has 14 residues. The junction had 6 bases not matched to a gene; V was cut back by 3 bases and J by 8 bases. CDR3 in amino acids: CAWRFGTGVEKLFF. Written as DNA, the CDR3 is TGTGCCTGGAGATTCGGGACAGGGGTCGAAAAACTGTTTTTT.

In the case of this clone: The same CDR3 can be traced to other DNA sequences in this sample. V usage is TRBV28 and J usage is TRBJ1-2; no reliable D call. CDR3 length: 11 amino acids. Germline V gene lookup returns CDR1 MDHEN and CDR2 SYDVKM. V lost 5 bases, J lost 2 bases, and 3 bases lay in between. CDR3 residues: CASSLNYGYTF. CDR3 sequence (DNA): TGTGCCAGCAGTCTAAACTATGGCTACACCTTC.